These 24 T cell receptor beta chains were sequenced from one sample in a study of T cell responses to AZD1222 COVID-19 vaccine. Measured with immunoSEQ multiplex PCR; TCRdb has only the in-frame clones, and not every one. The table has 65,000 to 95,000 clones, 75% to 85% seen once; the top ten hold 22%. The material was peripheral blood, obtained on day 0 of AZD1222 vaccination. These receptors originate from an adult in good health.

V and J are TRBV20-1 and TRBJ2-1; D gene unclear. V lost 7 bases, J lost 2 bases, and 6 bases lay in between. Germline CDR1 DFQATT, CDR2 SNEGSKA (reference sequence). CDR3 length equals 11 residues. This CDR3 is CSGAPYNEQFF. The CDR3 DNA is TGCAGTGGGGCTCCCTACAATGAGCAGTTCTTC.

A single count supports this clone. V usage is TRBV4-2 and J usage is TRBJ1-4; 8 bases fit TRBD1. V shed 0 bases and J 10 bases; nucleotides not matched to a gene: 10. The germline V gene encodes CDR1 LGHNA and CDR2 YNFKEQ. This CDR3 spans 16 amino acids. The CDR3 reads CASSQDLDRVRGKLFF. DNA for the CDR3: TGTGCCAGCAGCCAAGATCTGGACAGGGTGAGAGGAAAACTGTTTTTT.

The sample holds one count of this clone. V and J are TRBV10-2 and TRBJ2-1; 9 nucleotides agree with TRBD2. Trimming cost V 6 bases and J 2 bases; bases outside gene matches: 5. The CDR3 extends over 15 amino acids. Germline V gives CDR1 WSHSY, CDR2 SAAADI. Written as DNA, the CDR3 is TGCGCCAGCAGGTTAGCGGGGGCCACCTACAATGAGCAGTTCTTC. It yields the protein CASRLAGATYNEQFF.

The chain recombines TRBV2 with TRBJ2-1; 10 bases match TRBD1. This CDR3 has 14 residues. The J segment lost 6 bases and the V segment lost 8 bases, leaving 7 bases of the junction unmatched. The germline gives CDR1 SNHLY, CDR2 FYNNEI. For the CDR3, the DNA is TGTGCCAGCGGCCTAGACAGGGGGCTCAATGAGCAGTTCTTC. Encoded protein: CASGLDRGLNEQFF.

This chain uses TRBV6-6 with TRBJ1-1, with TRBD1 identical over 7 bases. Looked up from germline, CDR1 is MNHNY and CDR2 is SVGAGI (reference sequence). CDR3 length equals 15 residues. J gave up 6 bases and V 6 bases, and 13 bases lay outside the gene matches. CDR3 DNA: TGTGCCAGCAGGTTGACAGGGAATGGAAATGCTGAAGCTTTCTTT. This codes for CASRLTGNGNAEAFF.

This clone has a handful of counts. The CDR3 DNA reads TGTGCCAGCAGAACCTACGGACTTGGCGGCTACACCTTC. Translation: CASRTYGLGGYTF. The J gene is TRBJ1-2, the V gene TRBV28, with D unresolved. This CDR3 has 13 amino acids. CDR1 is MDHEN, CDR2 SYDVKM, per germline. V was shortened by 6 bases and J by 8 bases, with 16 bases between the two germline ends.

Only one count was recorded for this clone. The CDR3 DNA reads as TGTGCCAGCAACAGACGTGATGAGCAGTTCTTC. Its translation: CASNRRDEQFF. The V gene is TRBV2, the J gene TRBJ2-1; the D is unclear. The V gene's germline CDR1 is SNHLY and CDR2 FYNNEI. Deletions cut 7 bases from V and 8 bases from J, with 9 bases between. The CDR3 sequence is 11 residues long. Full variable domain (missing parts from reference TRBV2 and TRBJ2-1): EPEVTQTPSHQVTQMGQEVILRCVPISNHLYFYWYRQILGQKVEFLVSFYNNEISEKSEIFDDQFSVERPDGSNFTLKIRSTKLEDSAMYFCASNRRDEQFFGPGTRLTVL.

V usage is TRBV5-1 and J usage is TRBJ1-4; 8 positions agree with TRBD1. Trimming cost V 2 bases and J 8 bases; bases outside gene matches: 5. The CDR3 extends over 14 amino acids. Germline lookup yields CDR1 SGHRS and CDR2 YFSETQ. This CDR3 is CASSLGDRGEKLFF. DNA for the CDR3: TGCGCCAGCAGCTTAGGTGACAGGGGAGAAAAACTGTTTTTT.

The rearrangement uses TRBV7-9 and TRBJ1-1; maybe TRBD1 (5 bases). Germline V gives CDR1 SEHNR, CDR2 FQNEAQ (reference sequence). V was shortened by 4 bases and J by 4 bases, with 13 bases between the two germline ends. The CDR3 loop spans 14 amino acids. CDR3 nucleotide sequence: TGTGCCAGCAGCTCCCGTCAGGGAGCCACTGAAGCTTTCTTT. Translating it yields CASSSRQGATEAFF.

The chain is built from TRBV7-9 and TRBJ2-5; D tentatively reads TRBD1 or TRBD2 (5 bases each). Germline values: CDR1 SEHNR, CDR2 FQNEAQ (reference sequence). The V gene lost 3 bases and the J gene lost 5 bases, with 13 bases spanning the gap. The CDR3 is 14 amino acids. The chain's CDR3 is CASSLGELGETQYF. The DNA for the CDR3 is TGTGCCAGCAGCTTGGGGGAGCTAGGCGAGACCCAGTACTTC.

The rearrangement uses TRBV19 and TRBJ2-5, with D perhaps TRBD1 or TRBD2 (5 bases each). Germline-derived CDR1 and CDR2 are LNHDA and SQIVND (reference sequence). Trimming pared 3 bases from V and 4 bases from J, leaving 24 bases between. The CDR3 covers 18 residues. The CDR3 sequence: CASSIGFRGSTWGETQYF. As DNA, the CDR3 is TGTGCCAGTAGTATCGGATTCCGGGGCTCGACCTGGGGAGAGACCCAGTACTTC. The full variable domain, in which reference TRBV19 and TRBJ2-5 provide the parts outside the CDR3, is DGGITQSPKYLFRKEGQNVTLSCEQNLNHDAMYWYRQDPGQGLRLIYYSQIVNDFQKGDIAEGYSVSREKKESFPLTVTSAQKNPTAFYLCASSIGFRGSTWGETQYFGPGTRLLVL.

The chain recombines TRBV6-2 or TRBV6-3 with TRBJ2-7, with a weak D call TRBD2 (6 bases). This CDR3 has 13 residues. Germline CDR1 MNHEY, CDR2 SVGEGT. Trimming took off 5 bases at V and 6 bases at J, with 14 bases between the two ends. The CDR3 is CASSPGGLGEQYF. The CDR3 nucleotides read TGTGCCAGCAGTCCCGGGGGACTTGGCGAGCAGTACTTC.

V is TRBV3-1 (or the pseudogene TRBV3-2) and J is TRBJ2-5; 7 nucleotides agree with TRBD2. The V gene end was trimmed by 3 bases and the J gene end by 1 base; junction bases not matched to a gene: 5. Germline loops: CDR1 LGHDT, CDR2 YNNKEL (reference sequence). CDR3 length equals 15 residues. The CDR3 spells CASSHGSGAQETQYF. CDR3 in DNA: TGTGCCAGCAGCCACGGGAGCGGGGCCCAAGAGACCCAGTACTTC.

The chain combines TRBV7-2 with TRBJ2-3; the D gene is possibly TRBD1 (6 bases). Germline CDR1 reads SGHTA; CDR2 reads FQGNSA. This CDR3 is 13 amino acids long. Trimming took off 6 bases at V and 4 bases at J, with 11 bases between the two ends. CDR3 nucleotides: TGTGCCAGCAGTCCTGGGGGCCCAGATACGCAGTATTTT. Translated, it gives CASSPGGPDTQYF. The full variable domain, completed using reference TRBV7-2 and TRBJ2-3, is GAGVSQSPSNKVTEKGKDVELRCDPISGHTALYWYRQSLGQGLEFLIYFQGNSAPDKSGLPSDRFSAERTGGSVSTLTIQRTQQEDSAVYLCASSPGGPDTQYFGPGTRLTVL.

The chain carries TRBV5-4 and TRBJ2-1; TRBD2 aligns across 9 bases. J gave up 8 bases and V 0 bases, and 9 bases lay outside the gene matches. Germline lookup yields CDR1 SGHNT and CDR2 YYREEE (reference sequence). The CDR3 totals 16 residues. The CDR3 bases are TGTGCCAGCAGCTTGGGTGGGGCTAGCGGGATCGATGAGCAGTTCTTC. Translating it yields CASSLGGASGIDEQFF. Combining the CDR3 with reference TRBV5-4 and TRBJ2-1 gives the whole variable domain ETGVTQSPTHLIKTRGQQVTLRCSSQSGHNTVSWYQQALGQGPQFIFQYYREEENGRGNFPPRFSGLQFPNYSSELNVNALELDDSALYLCASSLGGASGIDEQFFGPGTRLTVL.

This clone was seen many times. The J gene is TRBJ2-7, the V gene TRBV3-1 (or the pseudogene TRBV3-2), with a possible D match to TRBD2 (5 bases). This CDR3 contains 11 residues. Trimming shortened V by 8 bases and J by 3 bases, and 8 bases separated the two germline ends. Per the germline V gene, CDR1 is LGHDT and CDR2 is YNNKEL (reference sequence). CDR3: CASGLYYEQYF. For the CDR3, the DNA is TGTGCCAGCGGACTGTACTACGAGCAGTACTTC.

This sequence joins TRBV27 and TRBJ1-2, with TRBD1 as a possible D gene (5 bases). Trimming took off 7 bases at V and 0 bases at J, with 15 bases between the two ends. Germline loops: CDR1 MNHEY, CDR2 SMNVEV (reference sequence). This CDR3 spans 15 amino acids. The CDR3 region has the DNA TGTGCCAGCAAACTCGAAAGGGGAGCTAACTATGGCTACACCTTC. This sequence encodes CASKLERGANYGYTF.

This clone was seen only a few times. The CDR3 reads CASSPTESGQPQHF. For the CDR3, the DNA is TGTGCCAGCAGTCCGACGGAGAGCGGGCAGCCCCAGCATTTT. The chain has TRBV2 and TRBJ1-5; D not certain. The V end was cut by 5 bases, the J end by 7 bases, with 15 bases between. The V gene's germline CDR1 is SNHLY and CDR2 FYNNEI. CDR3 length: 14 amino acids. The full variable domain, completed using reference TRBV2 and TRBJ1-5, is EPEVTQTPSHQVTQMGQEVILRCVPISNHLYFYWYRQILGQKVEFLVSFYNNEISEKSEIFDDQFSVERPDGSNFTLKIRSTKLEDSAMYFCASSPTESGQPQHFGDGTRLSIL.

J is TRBJ1-6 and V is TRBV30; D is uncertain. Germline loops: CDR1 GTSNPN, CDR2 SVGIG (reference sequence). V was pared by 3 bases and J by 11 bases, with 11 bases between. This CDR3 spans 12 amino acids. Written as DNA, the CDR3 is TGTGCCTGGAGGCAACCTGGGGCACCCCTCCACTTT. Amino acid sequence: CAWRQPGAPLHF.

This chain links TRBV12-5 with TRBJ1-3; D perhaps matches TRBD1 (5 bases). V was shortened by 2 bases and J by 0 bases, with 14 bases between the two germline ends. CDR3 length equals 17 residues. CDR1 is LGHNT, CDR2 FRNRAP, per germline. The chain's CDR3 is CASGLTGFSNSGNTIYF. The CDR3 bases are TGTGCTAGTGGTTTGACAGGTTTTTCAAACTCTGGAAACACCATATATTTT.

This rearrangement joins TRBV19 to TRBJ1-2; a possible D gene is TRBD1 (5 bases). Per the germline V gene, CDR1 is LNHDA and CDR2 is SQIVND (reference sequence). This CDR3 is built from 12 residues. Trimming left V 7 bases short and J 6 bases short, with 12 bases between. The CDR3 sequence is CASKKGNHGYTF. CDR3 sequence (DNA): TGTGCCAGTAAAAAGGGGAACCATGGCTACACCTTC.

This chain joins TRBV14 and TRBJ1-3; no clear D. V dropped 2 bases and J dropped 0 bases, with 8 bases sitting between them. Germline V gene data show CDR1 as SGHDN and CDR2 as FVKESK. CDR3 length equals 15 residues. The DNA of the CDR3 is TGTGCCAGCAGCCAAAACCGGGCCTCTGGAAACACCATATATTTT. Its protein is CASSQNRASGNTIYF.

V gene TRBV5-4 combines with J gene TRBJ2-5, with TRBD1 matching 12 bases. V gave up 4 bases and J gave up 3 bases; unmatched junction bases: 4. Germline V gene lookup returns CDR1 SGHNT and CDR2 YYREEE (reference sequence). This CDR3 has 15 amino acids. CDR3 protein: CASSVGTGGKETQYF. CDR3 bases: TGTGCCAGCAGCGTCGGGACAGGGGGCAAAGAGACCCAGTACTTC.

The chain combines TRBV12-3 or TRBV12-4 with TRBJ1-2, with D perhaps matching TRBD1 (5 bases). Trimming cost V 6 bases and J 5 bases, with 13 bases left between them. The CDR3 runs to 13 residues. CDR3 loop: CASSAGARYGYTF. CDR3 bases: TGTGCCAGCAGCGCCGGGGCGCGTTATGGCTACACCTTC.